The 11 T cell receptor beta chains listed next were all sequenced from one sample in a study of radiotherapy plus CTLA-4 blockade in lung cancer. Sequenced by immunoSEQ multiplex PCR; TCRdb stores in-frame clones only, minus some. The data contain 40,000 to 50,000 clones, 60% to 80% of them singletons. The source was peripheral blood, collected from a patient treated with radiotherapy plus ipilimumab. The source of these receptors is a human donor with non-small cell lung cancer who had stable disease on radiotherapy plus ipilimumab.

CDR3 protein: CASSPRQGRNTEAFF. CDR3 DNA: TGTGCCAGTAGTCCCCGACAGGGGCGGAACACTGAAGCTTTCTTT. The chain combines TRBV19 with TRBJ1-1; 8 bases match TRBD1. The CDR3 is 15 amino acids. The V gene end was trimmed by 5 bases and the J gene end by 1 base; junction bases not matched to a gene: 6. Germline-derived CDR1 and CDR2 are LNHDA and SQIVND (reference sequence).

V gene TRBV2 combines with J gene TRBJ2-6; D may be TRBD1 (5 bases). The CDR3 has 17 residues. V lost 8 bases and J lost 1, with 18 bases in between. Germline V gene sequence: CDR1 SNHLY, CDR2 FYNNEI. CDR3 DNA sequence: TGTGCCAGCGCGTTATGGCCTAGGGGATCTGGGGCCAACGTCCTGACTTTC. Translation: CASALWPRGSGANVLTF.

This chain links TRBV5-1 with TRBJ2-1; D possibly corresponds to TRBD2 (6 bases). V lost 0 bases and J 6 bases, leaving 16 bases between the germline ends. This CDR3 is built from 16 residues. Germline loops: CDR1 SGHRS, CDR2 YFSETQ. CDR3 sequence reads: CASSLGGGKFFNEQFF. CDR3 nucleotide sequence: TGCGCCAGCAGCTTGGGTGGAGGGAAATTCTTCAATGAGCAGTTCTTC.

The chain uses TRBV7-9 and TRBJ2-5; TRBD1 might be the D (6 bases). This CDR3 comprises 15 residues. Germline V gives CDR1 SEHNR, CDR2 FQNEAQ (reference sequence). V lost 6 bases and J lost 2, with 16 bases in between. This chain's CDR3 is CASSLDSYDQETQYF. In DNA, the CDR3 is TGTGCCAGCAGTCTGGACAGCTATGATCAAGAGACCCAGTACTTC.

The chain carries TRBV11-2 and TRBJ1-1, with 10 bases matching TRBD1. V shed 5 bases, J shed 1 base, and the junction held 10 bases outside the gene matches. CDR3 length: 17 residues. Germline values: CDR1 SGHAT, CDR2 FQNNGV. In nucleotides, the CDR3 is TGTGCCAGCAGCCCCCGGGGACAGGGGACCTGGAACACTGAAGCTTTCTTT. This gives the protein CASSPRGQGTWNTEAFF.

The chain carries TRBV9 and TRBJ1-1; 8 positions agree with TRBD1. V trimming: 3 bases; J trimming: 2 bases; junction bases outside the gene matches: 3. Germline assignment: CDR1 SGDLS and CDR2 YYNGEE. The CDR3 spans 14 residues. The CDR3 spells CASSAGGGNTEAFF. In DNA, the CDR3 is TGTGCCAGCAGCGCAGGGGGCGGAAACACTGAAGCTTTCTTT.

The chain recombines TRBV2 with TRBJ2-7; TRBD1 matches at 7 bases. Germline assignment: CDR1 SNHLY and CDR2 FYNNEI. The J segment lost 3 bases and the V segment lost 6 bases, leaving 11 bases of the junction unmatched. The CDR3 is 15 amino acids. The CDR3 loop is CASSRDLTGDYEQYF. CDR3 nucleotide sequence: TGTGCCAGCAGCCGCGATCTTACAGGGGACTACGAGCAGTACTTC.

The rearrangement uses TRBV5-1 and TRBJ2-2; D might be TRBD2 (5 bases). Germline CDR1 is SGHRS and CDR2 is YFSETQ. This CDR3 comprises 14 residues. Trimming took off 5 bases at V and 8 bases at J, with 16 bases between the two ends. The CDR3 reads CASSPEGRSGELFF. The DNA of the CDR3 is TGCGCCAGCAGTCCAGAGGGCCGATCGGGGGAGCTGTTTTTT.

The chain employs TRBV7-6 and TRBJ1-2; 8 nucleotides agree with TRBD1. The ends lost 1 base at V and 14 bases at J; junction bases unmatched: 6. Germline-derived CDR1 and CDR2 are SGHVS and FNYEAQ. CDR3 length equals 12 residues. The CDR3, as DNA: TGTGCCAGCAGCTTAGTGGGACAGGCGCAGACCTTC. Translated: CASSLVGQAQTF. Drawing the rest from reference TRBV7-6 and TRBJ1-2, the complete variable domain is GAGVSQSPRYKVTKRGQDVALRCDPISGHVSLYWYRQALGQGPEFLTYFNYEAQQDKSGLPNDRFSAERPEGSISTLTIQRTEQRDSAMYRCASSLVGQAQTFGSGTRLTVV.

The chain carries TRBV6-1 and TRBJ1-4; D is unclear. Germline V lookup: CDR1 MNHNS, CDR2 SASEGT. V was pared by 6 bases and J by 8 bases, with 16 bases between. This CDR3 is 14 amino acids long. The CDR3 spells CASSARGGREKLFF. CDR3 nucleotides: TGTGCCAGCAGCGCTCGCGGTGGGAGGGAAAAACTGTTTTTT.

This clone was found once. The rearrangement uses TRBV2 and TRBJ1-6; D might be TRBD1 (5 bases). There are 13 residues in the CDR3. Trimming removed 8 bases at V and 7 bases at J, with 12 bases between. Per the germline V gene, CDR1 is SNHLY and CDR2 is FYNNEI. The CDR3 coding sequence is TGTGCCAGCCGCAGACAGATGAATTCACCCCTCCACTTT. As protein: CASRRQMNSPLHF.